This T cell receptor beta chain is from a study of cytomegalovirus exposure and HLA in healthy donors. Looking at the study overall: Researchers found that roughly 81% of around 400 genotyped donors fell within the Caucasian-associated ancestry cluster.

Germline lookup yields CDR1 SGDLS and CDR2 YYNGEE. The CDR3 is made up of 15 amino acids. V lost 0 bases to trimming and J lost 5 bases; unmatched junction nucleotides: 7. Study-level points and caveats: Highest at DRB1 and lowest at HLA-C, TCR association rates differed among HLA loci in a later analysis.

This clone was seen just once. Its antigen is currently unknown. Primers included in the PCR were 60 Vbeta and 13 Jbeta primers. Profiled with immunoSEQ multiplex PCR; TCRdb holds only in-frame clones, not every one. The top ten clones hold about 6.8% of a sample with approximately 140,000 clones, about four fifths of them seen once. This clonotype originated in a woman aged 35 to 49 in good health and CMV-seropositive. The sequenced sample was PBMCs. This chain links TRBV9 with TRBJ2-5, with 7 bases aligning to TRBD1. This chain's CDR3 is CASSVATGAGETQYF. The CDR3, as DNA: TGTGCCAGCAGCGTAGCAACAGGGGCTGGTGAGACCCAGTACTTC.